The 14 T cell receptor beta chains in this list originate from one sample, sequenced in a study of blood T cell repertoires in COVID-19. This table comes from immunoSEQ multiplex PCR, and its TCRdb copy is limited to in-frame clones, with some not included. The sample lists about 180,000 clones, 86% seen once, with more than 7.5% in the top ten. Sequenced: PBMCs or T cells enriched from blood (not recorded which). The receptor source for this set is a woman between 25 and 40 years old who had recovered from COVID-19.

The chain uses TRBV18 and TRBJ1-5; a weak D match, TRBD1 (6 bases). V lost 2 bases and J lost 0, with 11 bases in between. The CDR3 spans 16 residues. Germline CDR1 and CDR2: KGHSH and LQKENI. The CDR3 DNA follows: TGTGCCAGCTCACCAGGGACACTAAATAGCAATCAGCCCCAGCATTTT. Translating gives CASSPGTLNSNQPQHF.

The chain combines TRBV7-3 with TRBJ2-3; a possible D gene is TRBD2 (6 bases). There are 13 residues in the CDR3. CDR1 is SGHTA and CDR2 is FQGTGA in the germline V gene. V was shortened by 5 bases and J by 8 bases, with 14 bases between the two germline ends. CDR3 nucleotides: TGTGCCAGCAGCCGCGACGGGGGTGGTACGCAGTATTTT. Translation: CASSRDGGGTQYF.

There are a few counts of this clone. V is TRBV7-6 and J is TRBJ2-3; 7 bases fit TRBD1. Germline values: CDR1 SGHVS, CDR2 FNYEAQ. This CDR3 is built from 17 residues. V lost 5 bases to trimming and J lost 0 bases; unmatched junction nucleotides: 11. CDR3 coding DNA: TGTGCCAGCAGCGGGCCTCGGGACAGTCCTAGCACAGATACGCAGTATTTT. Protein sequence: CASSGPRDSPSTDTQYF.

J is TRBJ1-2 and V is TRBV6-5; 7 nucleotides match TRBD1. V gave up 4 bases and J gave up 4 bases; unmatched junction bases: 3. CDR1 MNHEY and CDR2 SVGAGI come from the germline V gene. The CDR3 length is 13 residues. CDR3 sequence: CASSSGQLYGYTF. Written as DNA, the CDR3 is TGTGCCAGCAGTTCGGGACAGCTCTATGGCTACACCTTC.

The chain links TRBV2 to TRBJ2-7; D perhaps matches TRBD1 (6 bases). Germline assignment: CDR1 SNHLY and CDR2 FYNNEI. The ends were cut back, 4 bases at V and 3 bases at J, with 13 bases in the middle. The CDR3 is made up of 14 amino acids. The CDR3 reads CASSALGAYYEQYF. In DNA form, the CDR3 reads TGTGCCAGCAGTGCTTTGGGGGCATACTACGAGCAGTACTTC. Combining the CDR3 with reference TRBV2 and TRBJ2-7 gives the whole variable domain EPEVTQTPSHQVTQMGQEVILRCVPISNHLYFYWYRQILGQKVEFLVSFYNNEISEKSEIFDDQFSVERPDGSNFTLKIRSTKLEDSAMYFCASSALGAYYEQYFGPGTRLTVT.

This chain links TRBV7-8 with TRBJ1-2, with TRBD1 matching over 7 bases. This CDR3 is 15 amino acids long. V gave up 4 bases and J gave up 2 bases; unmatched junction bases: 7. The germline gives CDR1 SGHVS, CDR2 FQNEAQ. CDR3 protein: CASSSETGMNYGYTF. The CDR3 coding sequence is TGTGCCAGCAGCTCAGAGACAGGGATGAACTATGGCTACACCTTC.

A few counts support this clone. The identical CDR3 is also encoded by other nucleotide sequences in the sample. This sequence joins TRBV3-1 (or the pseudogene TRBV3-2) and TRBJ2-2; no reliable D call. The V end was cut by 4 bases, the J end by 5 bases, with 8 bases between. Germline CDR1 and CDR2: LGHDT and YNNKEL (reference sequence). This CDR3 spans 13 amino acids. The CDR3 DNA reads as TGTGCCAGCAGCCTTACCGGGACCGGGGAGCTGTTTTTT. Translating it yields CASSLTGTGELFF.

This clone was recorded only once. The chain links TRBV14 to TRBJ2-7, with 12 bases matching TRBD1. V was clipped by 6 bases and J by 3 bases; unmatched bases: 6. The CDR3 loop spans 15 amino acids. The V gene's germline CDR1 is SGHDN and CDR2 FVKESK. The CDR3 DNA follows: TGTGCCAGCAGTCCCGGGACAGGGGGCTTCTACGAGCAGTACTTC. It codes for CASSPGTGGFYEQYF.

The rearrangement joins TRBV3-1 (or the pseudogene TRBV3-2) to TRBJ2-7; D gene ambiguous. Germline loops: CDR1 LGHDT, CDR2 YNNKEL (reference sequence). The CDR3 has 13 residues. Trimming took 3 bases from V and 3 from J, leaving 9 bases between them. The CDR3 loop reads CASSQDDNYEQYF. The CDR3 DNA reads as TGTGCCAGCAGCCAGGATGACAACTACGAGCAGTACTTC.

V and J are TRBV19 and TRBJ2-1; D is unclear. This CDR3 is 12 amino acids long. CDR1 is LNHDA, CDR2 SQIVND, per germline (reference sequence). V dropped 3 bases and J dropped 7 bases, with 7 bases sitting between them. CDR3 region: CASSMSLNEQFF. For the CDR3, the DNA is TGTGCCAGTAGTATGAGTCTTAATGAGCAGTTCTTC.

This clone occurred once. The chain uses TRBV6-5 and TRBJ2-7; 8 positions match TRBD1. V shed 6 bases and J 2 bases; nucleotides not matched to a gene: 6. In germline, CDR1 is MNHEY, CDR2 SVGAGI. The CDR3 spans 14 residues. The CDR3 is CASSDPGQAYEQYF. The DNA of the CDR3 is TGTGCCAGCAGCGACCCGGGACAGGCCTACGAGCAGTACTTC.

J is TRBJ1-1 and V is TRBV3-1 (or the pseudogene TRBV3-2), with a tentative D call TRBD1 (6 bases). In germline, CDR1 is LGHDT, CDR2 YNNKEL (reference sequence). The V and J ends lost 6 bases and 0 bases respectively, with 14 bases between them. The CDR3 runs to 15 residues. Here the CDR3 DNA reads TGTGCCAGCAGAAGAGGGGGAATGGTGAACACTGAAGCTTTCTTT. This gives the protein CASRRGGMVNTEAFF.

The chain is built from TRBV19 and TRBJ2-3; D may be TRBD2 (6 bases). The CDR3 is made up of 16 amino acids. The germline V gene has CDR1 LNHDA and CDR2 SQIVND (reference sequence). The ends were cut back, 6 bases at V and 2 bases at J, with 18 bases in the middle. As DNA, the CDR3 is TGTGCCAGTAGCCCGGACGGACTAACGAACACAGATACGCAGTATTTT. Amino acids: CASSPDGLTNTDTQYF. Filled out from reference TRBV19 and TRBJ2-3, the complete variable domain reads DGGITQSPKYLFRKEGQNVTLSCEQNLNHDAMYWYRQDPGQGLRLIYYSQIVNDFQKGDIAEGYSVSREKKESFPLTVTSAQKNPTAFYLCASSPDGLTNTDTQYFGPGTRLTVL.

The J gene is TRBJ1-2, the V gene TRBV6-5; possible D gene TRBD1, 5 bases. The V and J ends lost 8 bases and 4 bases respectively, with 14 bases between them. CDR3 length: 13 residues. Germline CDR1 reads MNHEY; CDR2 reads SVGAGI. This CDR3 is CASHQGRPYGYTF. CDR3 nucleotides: TGTGCCAGCCATCAGGGCAGGCCCTATGGCTACACCTTC.